This passage covers 5 T cell receptor beta chains from one sample sequenced in a study of PD-1 blockade in classical Hodgkin lymphoma. Measured with immunoSEQ multiplex PCR; TCRdb has only the in-frame clones, and not every one. The sample records tens of thousands of clones, about nine tenths being singletons. Every single patient, without exception, relapsed after autologous stem cell transplantation, and brentuximab vedotin exposure varied. The sample in question was peripheral blood mononuclear cells (PBMCs), obtained at baseline. The origin of the receptors is a human donor with classical Hodgkin lymphoma.

The chain uses TRBV15 and TRBJ2-3, with 9 bases that match TRBD2. There are 20 residues in the CDR3. Germline values: CDR1 LNHNV, CDR2 YYDKDF (reference sequence). J was trimmed by 0 bases and V by 4 bases; bases with no gene match: 17. The CDR3 nucleotides read TGTGCCACCAGCAAGAGGGCTAGCGGGGTAGGAGTAGGTAGCACAGATACGCAGTATTTT. Its translation: CATSKRASGVGVGSTDTQYF.

The V gene is TRBV6-6, the J gene TRBJ1-2; tentative D call: TRBD1 (5 bases). V lost 3 bases and J 2 bases, leaving 10 bases between the germline ends. This CDR3 contains 14 residues. The germline gives CDR1 MNHNY, CDR2 SVGAGI (reference sequence). DNA of the CDR3: TGTGCCAGCAGTTATGGGGGAATGAACTATGGCTACACCTTC. This encodes CASSYGGMNYGYTF.

The J gene is TRBJ2-7, the V gene TRBV6-1, with a possible D match to TRBD1 (6 bases). Germline assignment: CDR1 MNHNS and CDR2 SASEGT. V was clipped by 4 bases and J by 5 bases, with 15 bases between them. This CDR3 spans 14 amino acids. The CDR3 bases are TGTGCCAGCAGTGTACAGGGAAAGGACCACGAGCAGTACTTC. Translation gives CASSVQGKDHEQYF.

V and J are TRBV9 and TRBJ2-6; D gene uncertain. The V gene lost 4 bases and the J gene lost 4 bases, with 15 bases spanning the gap. The CDR3 contains 16 residues. Per germline, CDR1 SGDLS and CDR2 YYNGEE. The CDR3 sequence: CASSLPIGSGANVLTF. In DNA, the CDR3 is TGTGCCAGCAGCCTACCAATAGGGTCCGGGGCCAACGTCCTGACTTTC.

The V gene is TRBV4-3, the J gene TRBJ2-1; no definite D call. From germline, CDR1 is LGHNA and CDR2 YSLEER. This CDR3 is 16 amino acids long. Trimming cost V 0 bases and J 2 bases, with 11 bases left between them. This CDR3 reads CASSQEWRAAYNEQFF. DNA of the CDR3: TGCGCCAGCAGCCAAGAATGGCGAGCAGCCTACAATGAGCAGTTCTTC.